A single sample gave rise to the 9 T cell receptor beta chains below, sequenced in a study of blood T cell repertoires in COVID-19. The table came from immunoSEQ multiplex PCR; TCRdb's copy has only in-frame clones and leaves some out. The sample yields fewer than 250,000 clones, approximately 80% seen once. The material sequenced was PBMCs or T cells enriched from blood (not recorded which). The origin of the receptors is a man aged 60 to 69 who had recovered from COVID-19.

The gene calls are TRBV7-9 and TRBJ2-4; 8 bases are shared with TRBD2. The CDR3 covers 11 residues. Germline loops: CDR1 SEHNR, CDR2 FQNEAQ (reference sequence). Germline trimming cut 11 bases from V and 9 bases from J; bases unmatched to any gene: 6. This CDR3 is CAGGLGGIQYF. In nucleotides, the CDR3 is TGTGCCGGGGGACTAGGCGGCATTCAGTACTTC. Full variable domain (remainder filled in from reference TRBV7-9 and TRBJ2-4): DTGVSQNPRHKITKRGQNVTFRCDPISEHNRLYWYRQTLGQGPEFLTYFQNEAQLEKSRLLSDRFSAERPKGSFSTLEIQRTEQGDSAMYLCAGGLGGIQYFGAGTRLSVL.

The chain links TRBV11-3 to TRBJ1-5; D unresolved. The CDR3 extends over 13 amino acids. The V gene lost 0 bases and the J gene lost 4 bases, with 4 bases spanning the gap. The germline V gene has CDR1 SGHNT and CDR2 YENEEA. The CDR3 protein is CASSLDVNQPQHF. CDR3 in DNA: TGTGCCAGCAGCTTAGACGTTAATCAGCCCCAGCATTTT.

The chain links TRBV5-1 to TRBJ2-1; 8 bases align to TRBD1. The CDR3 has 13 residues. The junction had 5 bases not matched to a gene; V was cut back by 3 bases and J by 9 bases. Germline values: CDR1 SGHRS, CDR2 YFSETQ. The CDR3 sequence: CASSWAGTGEQFF. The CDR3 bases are TGCGCCAGCAGCTGGGCGGGGACAGGTGAGCAGTTCTTC.

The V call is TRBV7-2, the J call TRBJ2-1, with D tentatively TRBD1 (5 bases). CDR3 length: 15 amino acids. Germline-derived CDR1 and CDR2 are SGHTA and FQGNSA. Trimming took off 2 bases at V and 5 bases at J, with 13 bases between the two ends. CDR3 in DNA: TGTGCCAGCAGCTTATTTCGACAGCTCGACAATGAGCAGTTCTTC. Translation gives CASSLFRQLDNEQFF.

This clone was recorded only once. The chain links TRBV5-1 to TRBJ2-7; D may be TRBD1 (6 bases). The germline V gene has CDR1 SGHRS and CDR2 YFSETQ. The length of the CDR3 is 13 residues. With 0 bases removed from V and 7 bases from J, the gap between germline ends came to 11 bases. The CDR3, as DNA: TGCGCCAGCAGCTTGGACAGGGTGGGAGAGCAGTACTTC. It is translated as CASSLDRVGEQYF.

The CDR3 is CASSLGGTGTSNTEAFF. CDR3 bases: TGTGCCAGCAGCTTAGGGGGGACAGGGACTTCGAACACTGAAGCTTTCTTT. The rearrangement uses TRBV7-9 and TRBJ1-1; 9 nucleotides match TRBD1. In germline, CDR1 is SEHNR, CDR2 FQNEAQ (reference sequence). The trim removed 1 base at V and 1 base at J, leaving 7 bases unmatched. This CDR3 is built from 17 residues.

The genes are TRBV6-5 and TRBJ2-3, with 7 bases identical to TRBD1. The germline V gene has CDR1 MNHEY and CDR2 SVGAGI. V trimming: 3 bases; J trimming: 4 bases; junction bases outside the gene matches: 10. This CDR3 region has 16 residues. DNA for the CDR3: TGTGCCAGCAGTTATTCCGTGACAGGGTTACCAGATACGCAGTATTTT. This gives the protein CASSYSVTGLPDTQYF.

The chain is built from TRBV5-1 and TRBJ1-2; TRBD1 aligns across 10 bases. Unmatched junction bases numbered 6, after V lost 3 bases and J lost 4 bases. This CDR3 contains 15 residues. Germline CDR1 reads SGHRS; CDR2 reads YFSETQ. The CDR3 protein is CASSSTGTGVYGYTF. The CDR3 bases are TGCGCCAGCAGCTCCACCGGGACAGGGGTCTATGGCTACACCTTC.

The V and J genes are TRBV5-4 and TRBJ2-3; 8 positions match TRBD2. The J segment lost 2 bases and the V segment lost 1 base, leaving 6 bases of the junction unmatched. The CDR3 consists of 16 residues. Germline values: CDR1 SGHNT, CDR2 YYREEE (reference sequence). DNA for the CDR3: TGTGCCAGCAGCTTGTCGGGACTAGGCCCCACAGATACGCAGTATTTT. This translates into CASSLSGLGPTDTQYF.